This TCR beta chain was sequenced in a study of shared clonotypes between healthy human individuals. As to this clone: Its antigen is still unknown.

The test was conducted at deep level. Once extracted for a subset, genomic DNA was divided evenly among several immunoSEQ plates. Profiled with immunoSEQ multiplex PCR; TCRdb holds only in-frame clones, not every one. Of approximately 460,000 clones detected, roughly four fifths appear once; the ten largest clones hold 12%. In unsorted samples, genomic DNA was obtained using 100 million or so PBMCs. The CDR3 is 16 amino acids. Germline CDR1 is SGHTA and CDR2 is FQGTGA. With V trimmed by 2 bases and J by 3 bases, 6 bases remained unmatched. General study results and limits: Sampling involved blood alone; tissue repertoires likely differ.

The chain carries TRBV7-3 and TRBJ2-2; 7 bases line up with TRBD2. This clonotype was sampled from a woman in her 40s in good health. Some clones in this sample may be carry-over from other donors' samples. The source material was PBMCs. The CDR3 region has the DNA TGTGCCAGCAGCTTAGGTGTAGCGGGCTACACCGGGGAGCTGTTTTTT. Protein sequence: CASSLGVAGYTGELFF.